The 23 T cell receptor beta chains below were found in one sample sequenced in a study of blood T cells in healthy people across ages. The authors ran a second PCR of about 6 to 11 cycles using a sample-barcoded 5' primer and a J-beta primer mix. Each CDR3 protein is one row after TCRdb ran MiXCR on the 5' RACE reads. Found here are about 1.6 million distinct CDR3 sequences, about 31% of them singletons; the top ten hold about 11%. What was sequenced was blood. The receptors here all came from a woman between 25 and 40 years old in good health.

The sample holds a few counts of this clonotype. CDR3: CASNPRASSYEQYF. The DNA of the CDR3 is TGTGCCAGCAATCCACGTGCTAGCTCCTACGAGCAGTACTTC. V is TRBV6-6 and J is TRBJ2-7; D call uncertain. Germline CDR1 reads MNHNY; CDR2 reads SVGAGI (reference sequence). The V end lost 7 bases, the J end lost 0 bases, and 13 bases lay between the germline ends. The CDR3 is 14 residues long.

The rearrangement joins TRBV7-8 to TRBJ2-3; 8 nucleotides align to TRBD2. Germline CDR1 reads SGHVS; CDR2 reads FQNEAQ. J was trimmed by 5 bases and V by 3 bases; bases with no gene match: 7. The CDR3 loop spans 15 amino acids. CDR3 DNA sequence: TGTGCCAGCAGCTTTATAGCGGGGCCACTAGATACGCAGTATTTT. Amino acid sequence: CASSFIAGPLDTQYF.

V and J are TRBV4-1 and TRBJ2-1; 10 bases are a match to TRBD2. The junction had 8 bases not matched to a gene; V was cut back by 2 bases and J by 7 bases. The CDR3 is 16 amino acids. Germline loops: CDR1 MGHRA, CDR2 YSYEKL. CDR3 in DNA: TGCGCCAGCAGCCAACCGGGACTAGCGAATCATAATGAGCAGTTCTTC. As protein: CASSQPGLANHNEQFF.

The chain joins TRBV12-3 or TRBV12-4 to TRBJ1-6; D is ambiguous. V lost 3 bases and J 9 bases, leaving 9 bases between the germline ends. The CDR3 consists of 13 residues. CDR3: CASSFLAGSPLHF. CDR3 nucleotides: TGTGCCAGCAGTTTCCTAGCTGGTTCACCCCTCCACTTT.

The chain joins TRBV29-1 to TRBJ1-1; D remains ambiguous. There are 14 residues in the CDR3. Germline assignment: CDR1 SQVTM and CDR2 ANQGSEA. V was cut by 7 bases and J by 4 bases, with 19 bases left in between. Written as DNA, the CDR3 is TGCAGCGGGTGGTGGGCCGGATCGGGCACTGAAGCTTTCTTT. Translating gives CSGWWAGSGTEAFF.

Comments on this clonotype: A junction boundary mismatches the germline segment, possibly from a read error. The chain carries TRBV3-1 and TRBJ2-3, with 9 bases lining up with TRBD1. Germline-derived CDR1 and CDR2 are LGHDT and YNNKEL (reference sequence). This CDR3 has 15 residues. The CDR3 bases are TGTGCCAGCGGCCAAGGGACAGGGCGGGCAGATACGCAGTATTTT. This sequence encodes CASGQGTGRADTQYF.

This clonotype was counted once. DNA of the CDR3: TGTGCCAGCAGCTTGGATGGGACAGGGGTAAAAAATGGCTACACCTTC. Protein product: CASSLDGTGVKNGYTF. This rearrangement joins TRBV5-4 to TRBJ1-2; 10 nucleotides match TRBD1. The ends lost 0 bases at V and 6 bases at J; junction bases unmatched: 8. This CDR3 comprises 16 residues. CDR1 SGHNT and CDR2 YYREEE come from the germline V gene (reference sequence). The full variable domain, completed using reference TRBV5-4 and TRBJ1-2, is ETGVTQSPTHLIKTRGQQVTLRCSSQSGHNTVSWYQQALGQGPQFIFQYYREEENGRGNFPPRFSGLQFPNYSSELNVNALELDDSALYLCASSLDGTGVKNGYTFGSGTRLTVV.

In its sample, this clonotype was seen a few times. The V gene is TRBV4-1, the J gene TRBJ2-5, with D tentatively TRBD2 (6 bases). CDR3 length: 15 residues. Germline CDR1 is MGHRA and CDR2 is YSYEKL. V was shortened by 0 bases and J by 3 bases, with 11 bases between the two germline ends. CDR3 nucleotides: TGCGCCAGCAGCCAAGATGGGGCGGGGAAAGAGACCCAGTACTTC. It specifies CASSQDGAGKETQYF.

CDR3 region: CASSSGGTLSYEQYF. The CDR3 coding sequence is TGTGCCAGCAGTTCCGGCGGGACGCTCTCCTACGAGCAGTACTTC. The V call is TRBV28, the J call TRBJ2-7, with D perhaps matching TRBD2 (6 bases). The V gene lost 4 bases and the J gene lost 0 bases, with 13 bases spanning the gap. In germline, CDR1 is MDHEN, CDR2 SYDVKM. This CDR3 is built from 15 residues. Based on the CDR3 plus reference TRBV28 and TRBJ2-7, the full variable domain is DVKVTQSSRYLVKRTGEKVFLECVQDMDHENMFWYRQDPGLGLRLIYFSYDVKMKEKGDIPEGYSVSREKKERFSLILESASTNQTSMYLCASSSGGTLSYEQYFGPGTRLTVT.

This clonotype occurred a few times. The chain is built from TRBV30 and TRBJ2-1; 8 bases line up with TRBD1. CDR3 length equals 15 residues. CDR1 GTSNPN and CDR2 SVGIG come from the germline V gene (reference sequence). Trimming cost V 5 bases and J 8 bases; bases outside gene matches: 14. CDR3 in amino acids: CAWGLGDRTIDEQFF. Written as DNA, the CDR3 is TGTGCCTGGGGCCTCGGGGACAGGACGATCGATGAGCAGTTCTTC.

The chain joins TRBV12-3 or TRBV12-4 to TRBJ1-3; D not resolved. The V gene lost 5 bases and the J gene lost 0 bases, with 5 bases spanning the gap. The CDR3 extends over 13 amino acids. The CDR3 bases are TGTGCCAGCAGTCGGACCTCTGGAAACACCATATATTTT. Its translation is CASSRTSGNTIYF.

V and J are TRBV3-1 and TRBJ1-2; weak D call: TRBD1 (5 bases). Trimming took 2 bases from V and 6 from J, leaving 13 bases between them. There are 14 residues in the CDR3. CDR1 and CDR2 (germline): LGHDT, YNNKEL (reference sequence). In DNA, the CDR3 is TGTGCCAGCAGCCAACCCGGGGTAGGGGATGGCTACACCTTC. Its translation: CASSQPGVGDGYTF. Filled out from reference TRBV3-1 and TRBJ1-2, the complete variable domain reads DTAVSQTPKYLVTQMGNDKSIKCEQNLGHDTMYWYKQDSKKFLKIMFSYNNKELIINETVPNRFSPKSPDKAHLNLHINSLELGDSAVYFCASSQPGVGDGYTFGSGTRLTVV.

This clonotype was picked up a small number of times. V and J are TRBV27 and TRBJ2-5, with D maybe TRBD2 (6 bases). The CDR3 extends over 14 amino acids. V was pared by 0 bases and J by 7 bases, with 12 bases between. CDR1 is MNHEY and CDR2 is SMNVEV in the germline V gene (reference sequence). CDR3 coding DNA: TGTGCCAGCAGTTTATCAGGCGGGGACGGGACCCAGTACTTC. Translation gives CASSLSGGDGTQYF.

To note about this clonotype: This clone may be a read error of a much larger clone one base away. The chain links TRBV11-2 to TRBJ2-3; D is possibly TRBD1 (6 bases). The germline V and J ends were trimmed by 1 base and 4 bases, with 15 bases remaining between them. Per germline, CDR1 SGHAT and CDR2 FQNNGV. The CDR3 consists of 16 residues. The CDR3 bases are TGTGCCAGCAGCTTAGTAGGACCCAGGGGTCCAGATACGCAGTATTTT. Amino acid sequence: CASSLVGPRGPDTQYF.

This clonotype has only a few counts. The chain uses TRBV6-2 or TRBV6-3 and TRBJ2-1; 8 nucleotides agree with TRBD2. Trimming removed 2 bases from V and 4 bases from J; junction bases left unmatched: 1. This CDR3 comprises 14 residues. Germline-derived CDR1 and CDR2 are MNHEY and SVGEGT. The CDR3 region has the DNA TGTGCCAGCAGTTACAGCGGGAGTTACAATGAGCAGTTCTTC. It encodes CASSYSGSYNEQFF.

The chain combines TRBV2 with TRBJ2-5; 11 nucleotides align to TRBD1. TRBJ2-7 explains the end of the DNA better; the J call may be wrong. Germline CDR1 SNHLY, CDR2 FYNNEI. This CDR3 region has 16 residues. CDR3 sequence reads: CASSDPRDRGWDEQYF. In DNA, the CDR3 is TGTGCCAGCAGTGATCCTCGGGACAGGGGGTGGGACGAGCAGTACTTC.

As to this clonotype: A read error may account for a junction end that differs from germline. The chain uses TRBV20-1 and TRBJ2-7; 10 nucleotides line up with TRBD2. The CDR3 extends over 16 amino acids. Germline-derived CDR1 and CDR2 are DFQATT and SNEGSKA (reference sequence). CDR3 protein: CSAREAPGTSVYERYF. The CDR3 DNA reads TGCAGTGCTAGAGAGGCCCCCGGGACTAGCGTGTACGAGCGGTACTTC.

The chain has TRBV12-3 or TRBV12-4 and TRBJ2-1; 9 bases agree with TRBD1. With V trimmed by 2 bases and J by 5 bases, 4 bases remained unmatched. The CDR3 contains 15 residues. The CDR3 DNA follows: TGTGCCAGCAGTTTACCAAGGACAGGGGACAATGAGCAGTTCTTC. This codes for CASSLPRTGDNEQFF.

This sequence joins TRBV27 and TRBJ2-2, with D perhaps TRBD1 or TRBD2 (6 bases each). CDR3 size: 16 residues. Germline loops: CDR1 MNHEY, CDR2 SMNVEV (reference sequence). The V and J ends lost 6 bases and 6 bases respectively, with 20 bases between them. The CDR3 nucleotides are TGTGCCAGCAGACGAACAACGGGGGCAGGGGCCGGGGAGCTGTTTTTT. Encoded protein: CASRRTTGAGAGELFF.

The rearrangement joins TRBV2 to TRBJ2-3, with D unresolved. Germline CDR1 is SNHLY and CDR2 is FYNNEI. Trimming stripped 3 bases from V and 3 bases from J, with 10 bases between. CDR3 length equals 14 residues. CDR3 amino acids: CASSESPGTDTQYF. The CDR3 DNA sequence: TGTGCCAGCAGTGAGTCGCCGGGTACAGATACGCAGTATTTT.

In regard to this clonotype: One end of the junction varies from germline; a read error may be responsible. This rearrangement joins TRBV20-1 to TRBJ1-1; TRBD1 is a possible D gene (5 bases). This CDR3 has 15 amino acids. CDR1 DFQATT and CDR2 SNEGSKA come from the germline V gene (reference sequence). The CDR3 DNA reads as TGCAGTGCTAGAGATCCCGGGGTGGAGGACACTGTAGCTTTCTTT. As protein: CSARDPGVEDTVAFF.

The CDR3 is CASGFRTSGVETQYF. The CDR3 coding sequence is TGTGCTAGTGGTTTCCGGACTAGCGGGGTTGAGACCCAGTACTTC. This chain uses TRBV12-5 with TRBJ2-5; 12 nucleotides line up with TRBD2. Unmatched junction bases numbered 4, after V lost 3 bases and J lost 5 bases. CDR1 LGHNT and CDR2 FRNRAP come from the germline V gene. The CDR3 runs to 15 residues.

This clonotype was seen a handful of times. The chain uses TRBV10-3 and TRBJ2-5; maybe TRBD2 (6 bases). CDR3 length: 13 amino acids. Trimming took 0 bases from V and 13 from J, leaving 15 bases between them. The germline CDR1 and CDR2 sequences are ENHRY and SYGVKD. The CDR3 DNA reads as TGTGCCATCAGTGAGTCGATTAGCGGACCTAGGTACTTC. It specifies CAISESISGPRYF.